These T cell receptor beta chains were read from a single sample in a study of blood T cell repertoires in COVID-19. Only in-frame clones appear in the TCRdb table, and some are missing; sequencing was by immunoSEQ multiplex PCR. Of approximately 280,000 clones in the sample, around 90% were seen once. The sequenced material came from peripheral blood. The receptor set was obtained from a man younger than 35 with active or convalescent COVID-19. Both conserved end residues are part of each CDR3. Each record gives: V gene, clone size, D gene, J gene, CDR3 protein. A D gene is named only where the DNA matches it firmly. Not all rows give a size; the values are once, few, many and, for expanded clones, a class.

>TRBV14|NA|TRBD2|TRBJ2-7
CASSLAGGYEQYF
>TRBV4-1|NA|TRBD2|TRBJ2-2
CASSPRGRGANTGELFF
>TRBV9|NA|TRBD1|TRBJ2-2
CASSDPLTGGDTGELFF
>TRBV9|NA|TRBD1|TRBJ1-2
CASSGVQGDYGYTF
>TRBV6-2/TRBV6-3|NA|NA|TRBJ1-1
CASSYSSTEMNTEAFF
>TRBV20-1|NA|NA|TRBJ1-1
CSASPRSTEAFF
>TRBV6-1|NA|TRBD2|TRBJ2-1
CASSEGTSGHNEQFF
>TRBV7-9|NA|NA|TRBJ1-4
CASSLSGVKDEKLFF
>TRBV19|NA|TRBD2|TRBJ2-1
CASSIGGTTYNEQFF
>TRBV2|NA|NA|TRBJ1-1
CASKQNREAFF
>TRBV27|NA|TRBD1|TRBJ1-5
CASRNTGGYQPQHF
>TRBV19|NA|NA|TRBJ2-2
CASRLVNTGELFF
>TRBV7-8|NA|TRBD1|TRBJ1-3
CASSLEPGQLTGNTIYF
>TRBV27|NA|NA|TRBJ1-1
CASSFSPGVNTEAFF
>TRBV19|NA|TRBD1|TRBJ1-1
CASSTTHRGYTEAFF
>TRBV9|NA|NA|TRBJ1-5
CASSVGSGNQPQHF
>TRBV4-2|NA|TRBD1|TRBJ1-4
CASSQETGINEKLFF
>TRBV27|NA|TRBD1|TRBJ2-3
CASSLQGADTQYF
>TRBV7-9|NA|TRBD1|TRBJ1-5
CASSSDSQGYQPQHF
>TRBV9|NA|NA|TRBJ2-1
CASSPTRLNEQFF
>TRBV3-1/TRBV3-2|NA|NA|TRBJ2-7
CASSQDPALGLAYEQYF
>TRBV12-5|NA|NA|TRBJ1-6
CASAPAGTFTSSYNSPLHF
>TRBV27|NA|NA|TRBJ1-5
CASSPIQRNQPQHF
>TRBV29-1|NA|NA|TRBJ2-3
CSVERLGADTQYF
>TRBV11-2|NA|NA|TRBJ1-6
CASSLDQTVSSYNSPLHF
>TRBV15|NA|TRBD2|TRBJ2-7
CATSRSSGGRSYEQYF
>TRBV18|NA|NA|TRBJ2-7
CASSPMGLGSNEQYF
>TRBV7-2|NA|NA|TRBJ1-1
CASSSLGQRRYEAFF
>TRBV5-5|NA|NA|TRBJ1-1
CASSLLRRGTTLEAFF
>TRBV7-9|few|TRBD1|TRBJ2-1
CASSPSLMGQGVTYEQFF
>TRBV5-1|NA|TRBD1|TRBJ2-5
CASSLGDSQETQYF
>TRBV2|NA|TRBD1|TRBJ1-2
CASTSEAGGLGYTF
>TRBV18|NA|NA|TRBJ2-7
CASSLFSPAYEQYF
>TRBV5-1|NA|NA|TRBJ1-6
CASSPSLGPYNSPLHF
>TRBV5-1|many|TRBD1|TRBJ2-7
CASSPTGAYEQYF
>TRBV5-1|NA|TRBD1|TRBJ2-2
CARRSGQENTGELFF
>TRBV7-2|NA|TRBD2|TRBJ2-7
CASSSPPSGGYEQYF
>TRBV29-1|NA|TRBD1|TRBJ2-1
CSVLQGADSYNEQFF
>TRBV6-6|NA|NA|TRBJ1-3
CASTLGLFGNTIYF
>TRBV3-1/TRBV3-2|NA|TRBD1|TRBJ1-1
CASSQRDRVVEAFF
>TRBV5-1|NA|TRBD2|TRBJ2-5
CASSLWSGGALETQYF
>TRBV28|NA|NA|TRBJ1-6
CASYDRGAGTLHF
>TRBV18|NA|TRBD2|TRBJ2-3
CASSPRGRVAGDEDTQYF
>TRBV7-9|NA|NA|TRBJ1-3
CASSSILNSGNTIYF
>TRBV6-5|NA|NA|TRBJ2-7
CASRAQVGLTYEQYF
>TRBV29-1|NA|TRBD1|TRBJ1-1
CSGTRQGDTEAFF
>TRBV4-1|many|TRBD1|TRBJ1-6
CASSQDARTGSYNSPLHF
>TRBV29-1|NA|TRBD1|TRBJ1-2
CSVEGQATYGYTF